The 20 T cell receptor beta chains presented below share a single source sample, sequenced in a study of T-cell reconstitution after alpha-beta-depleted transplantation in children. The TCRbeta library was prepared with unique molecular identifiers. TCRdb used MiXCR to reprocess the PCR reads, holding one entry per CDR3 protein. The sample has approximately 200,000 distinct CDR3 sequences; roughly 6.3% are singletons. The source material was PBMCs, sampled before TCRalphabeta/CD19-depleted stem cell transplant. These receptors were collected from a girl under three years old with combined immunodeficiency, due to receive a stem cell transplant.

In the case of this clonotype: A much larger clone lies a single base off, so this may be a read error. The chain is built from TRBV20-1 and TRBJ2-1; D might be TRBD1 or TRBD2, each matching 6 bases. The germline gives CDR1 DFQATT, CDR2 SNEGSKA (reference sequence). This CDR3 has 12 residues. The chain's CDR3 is CSAEGGYNEEFF. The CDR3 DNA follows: TGCAGTGCTGAGGGGGGTTACAATGAGGAGTTCTTC.

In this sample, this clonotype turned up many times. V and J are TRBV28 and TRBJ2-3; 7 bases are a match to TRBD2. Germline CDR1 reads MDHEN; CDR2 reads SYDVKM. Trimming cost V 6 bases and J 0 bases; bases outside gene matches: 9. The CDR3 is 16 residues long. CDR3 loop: CASSRLYSGSTDTQYF. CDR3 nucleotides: TGTGCCAGCAGCCGACTCTATAGCGGGAGCACAGATACGCAGTATTTT.

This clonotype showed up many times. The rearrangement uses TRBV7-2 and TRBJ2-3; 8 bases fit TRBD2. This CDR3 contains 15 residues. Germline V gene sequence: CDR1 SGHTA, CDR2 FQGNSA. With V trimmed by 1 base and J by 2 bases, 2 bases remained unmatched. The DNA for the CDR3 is TGTGCCAGCAGCTTAGTTAGCGGGGACACAGATACGCAGTATTTT. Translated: CASSLVSGDTDTQYF.

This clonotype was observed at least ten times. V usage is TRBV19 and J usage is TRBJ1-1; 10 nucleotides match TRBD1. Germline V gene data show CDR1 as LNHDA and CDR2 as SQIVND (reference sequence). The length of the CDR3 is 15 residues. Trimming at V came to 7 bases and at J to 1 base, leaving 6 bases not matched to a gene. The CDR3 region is CASMEWTGGNTEAFF. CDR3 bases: TGTGCCAGTATGGAATGGACAGGGGGGAACACTGAAGCTTTCTTT.

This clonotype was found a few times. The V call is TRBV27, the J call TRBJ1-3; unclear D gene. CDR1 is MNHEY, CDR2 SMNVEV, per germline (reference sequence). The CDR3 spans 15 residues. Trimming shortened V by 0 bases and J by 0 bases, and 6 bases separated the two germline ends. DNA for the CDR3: TGTGCCAGCAGTTTATCGGCAGCCTCTGGAAACACCATATATTTT. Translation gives CASSLSAASGNTIYF.

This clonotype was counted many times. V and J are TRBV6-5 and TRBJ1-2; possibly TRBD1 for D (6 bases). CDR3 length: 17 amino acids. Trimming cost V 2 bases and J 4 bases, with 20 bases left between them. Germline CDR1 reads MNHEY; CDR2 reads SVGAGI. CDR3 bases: TGTGCCAGCAGTTACGCCCCGGGGAGGGGGTCTATCTATGGCTACACCTTC. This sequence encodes CASSYAPGRGSIYGYTF.

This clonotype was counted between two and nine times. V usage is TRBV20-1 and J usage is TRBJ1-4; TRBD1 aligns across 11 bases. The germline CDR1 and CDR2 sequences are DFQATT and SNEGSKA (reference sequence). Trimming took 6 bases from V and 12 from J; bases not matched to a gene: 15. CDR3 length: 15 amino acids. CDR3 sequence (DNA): TGCAGTGCCGTTCCGGGACAGGGGGGGCTCGGAGAACTGTTTTTT. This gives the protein CSAVPGQGGLGELFF.

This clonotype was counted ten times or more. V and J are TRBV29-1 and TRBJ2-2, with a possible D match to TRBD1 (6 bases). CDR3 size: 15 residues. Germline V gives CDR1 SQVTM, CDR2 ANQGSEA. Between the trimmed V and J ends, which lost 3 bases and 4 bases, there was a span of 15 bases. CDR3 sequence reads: CSVDRGWRLTGELFF. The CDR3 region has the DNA TGCAGCGTTGACAGGGGTTGGAGGCTCACCGGGGAGCTGTTTTTT.

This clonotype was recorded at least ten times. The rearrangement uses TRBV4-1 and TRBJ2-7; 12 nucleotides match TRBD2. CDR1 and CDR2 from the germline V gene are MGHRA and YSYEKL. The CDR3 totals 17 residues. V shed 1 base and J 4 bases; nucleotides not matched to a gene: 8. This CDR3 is CASSQGPLAGGSYEQYF. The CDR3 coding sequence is TGCGCCAGCAGCCAAGGCCCACTAGCGGGAGGATCTTACGAGCAGTACTTC.

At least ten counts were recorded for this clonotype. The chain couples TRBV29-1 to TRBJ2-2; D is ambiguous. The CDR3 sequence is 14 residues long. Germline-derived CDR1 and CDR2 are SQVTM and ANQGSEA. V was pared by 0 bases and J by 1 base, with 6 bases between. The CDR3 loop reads CSVEEVLNTGELFF. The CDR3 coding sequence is TGCAGCGTTGAAGAGGTACTGAACACCGGGGAGCTGTTTTTT.

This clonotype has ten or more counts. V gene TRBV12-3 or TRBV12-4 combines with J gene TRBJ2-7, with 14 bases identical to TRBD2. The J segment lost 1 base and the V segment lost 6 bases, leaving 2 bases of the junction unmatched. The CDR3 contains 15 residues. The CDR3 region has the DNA TGTGCCAGCAGCGGGACTAGCGGGAGTTCCTACGAGCAGTACTTC. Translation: CASSGTSGSSYEQYF.

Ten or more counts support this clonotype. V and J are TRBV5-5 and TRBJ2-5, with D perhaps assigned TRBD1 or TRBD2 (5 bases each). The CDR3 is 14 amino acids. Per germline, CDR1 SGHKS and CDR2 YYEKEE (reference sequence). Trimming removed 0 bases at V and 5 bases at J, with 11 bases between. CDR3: CASSLGWGRETQYF. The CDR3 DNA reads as TGTGCCAGCAGCTTGGGTTGGGGACGCGAGACCCAGTACTTC.

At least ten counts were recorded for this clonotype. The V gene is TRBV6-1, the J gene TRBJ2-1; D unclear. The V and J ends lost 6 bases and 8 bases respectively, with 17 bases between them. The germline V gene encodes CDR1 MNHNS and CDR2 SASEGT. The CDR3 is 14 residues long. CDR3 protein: CASSFSEGRYEQFF. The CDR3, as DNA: TGTGCCAGCAGCTTTTCAGAAGGGCGCTATGAGCAGTTCTTC.

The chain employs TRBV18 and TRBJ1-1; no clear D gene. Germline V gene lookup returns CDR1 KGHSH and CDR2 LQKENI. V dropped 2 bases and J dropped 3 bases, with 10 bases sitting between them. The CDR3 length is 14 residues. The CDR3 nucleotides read TGTGCCAGCTCACCAGAACCGGCGTACACTGAAGCTTTCTTT. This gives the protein CASSPEPAYTEAFF.

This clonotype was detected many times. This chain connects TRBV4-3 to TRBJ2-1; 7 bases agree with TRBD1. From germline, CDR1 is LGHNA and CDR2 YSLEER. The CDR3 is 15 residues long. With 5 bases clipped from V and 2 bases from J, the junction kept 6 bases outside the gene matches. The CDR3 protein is CASSSGTAPYNEQFF. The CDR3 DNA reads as TGCGCCAGCAGCTCCGGGACAGCACCCTACAATGAGCAGTTCTTC.

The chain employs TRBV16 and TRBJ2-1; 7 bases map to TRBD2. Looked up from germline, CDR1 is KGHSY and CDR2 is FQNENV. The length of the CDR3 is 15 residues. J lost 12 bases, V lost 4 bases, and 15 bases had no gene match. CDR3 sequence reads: CASSPHRGGDGGQFF. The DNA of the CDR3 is TGTGCCAGCAGCCCCCACCGCGGGGGAGATGGGGGGCAGTTCTTC.

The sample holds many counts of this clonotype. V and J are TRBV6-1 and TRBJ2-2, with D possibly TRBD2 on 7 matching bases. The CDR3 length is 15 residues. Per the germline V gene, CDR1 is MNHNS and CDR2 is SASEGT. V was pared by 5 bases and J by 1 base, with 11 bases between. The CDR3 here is CASSRGGGNTGELFF. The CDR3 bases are TGTGCCAGCAGTAGAGGGGGGGGGAACACCGGGGAGCTGTTTTTT.

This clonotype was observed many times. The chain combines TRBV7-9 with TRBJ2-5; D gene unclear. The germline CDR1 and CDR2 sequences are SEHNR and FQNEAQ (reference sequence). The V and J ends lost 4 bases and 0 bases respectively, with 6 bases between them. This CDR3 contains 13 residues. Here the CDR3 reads CASSWADQETQYF. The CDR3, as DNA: TGTGCCAGCAGCTGGGCAGACCAAGAGACCCAGTACTTC. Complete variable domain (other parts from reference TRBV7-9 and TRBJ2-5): DTGVSQNPRHKITKRGQNVTFRCDPISEHNRLYWYRQTLGQGPEFLTYFQNEAQLEKSRLLSDRFSAERPKGSFSTLEIQRTEQGDSAMYLCASSWADQETQYFGPGTRLLVL.

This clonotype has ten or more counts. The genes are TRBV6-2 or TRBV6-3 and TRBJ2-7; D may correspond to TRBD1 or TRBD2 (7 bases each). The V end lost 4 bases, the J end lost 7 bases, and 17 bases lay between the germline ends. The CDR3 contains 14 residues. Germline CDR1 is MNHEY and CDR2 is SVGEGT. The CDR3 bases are TGTGCCAGCAGTTCCGACAGGGTCGGGGGGGAGCAGTACTTC. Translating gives CASSSDRVGGEQYF.

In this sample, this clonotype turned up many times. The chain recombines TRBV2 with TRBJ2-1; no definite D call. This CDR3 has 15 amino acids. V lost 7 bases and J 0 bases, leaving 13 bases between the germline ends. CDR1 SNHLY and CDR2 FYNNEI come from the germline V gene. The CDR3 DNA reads TGTGCCAGCAAAGGCGCCCCGAGCTCCTACAATGAGCAGTTCTTC. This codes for CASKGAPSSYNEQFF.